The 26 T cell receptor beta chains below come from one sample, sequenced in a study of technical replicates of blood from several donors. Repertoires were generated with immunoSEQ multiplex PCR, while TCRdb's copy carries only in-frame clones and drops some. The sample carries fewer than 80,000 clones, roughly 85% recorded once. Specimen: PBMCs. Source of these receptors: a human donor in good health. Some clones in this sample may be carry-over from other donors' samples.

This clone was recorded once. The chain joins TRBV6-5 to TRBJ1-1; no clear D gene. The CDR3 spans 14 residues. Germline loops: CDR1 MNHEY, CDR2 SVGAGI. Trimming pared 6 bases from V and 1 base from J, leaving 12 bases between. This CDR3 reads CASRLRLRNTEAFF. CDR3 DNA sequence: TGTGCCAGCAGATTGAGACTCAGGAACACTGAAGCTTTCTTT.

V gene TRBV9 combines with J gene TRBJ2-3, with a tentative D call TRBD2 (7 bases). Germline V gives CDR1 SGDLS, CDR2 YYNGEE. The CDR3 sequence is 14 residues long. V lost 0 bases and J 10 bases, leaving 15 bases between the germline ends. CDR3 in DNA: TGTGCCAGCAGCGTAGCGTCGGGGGGCGTTTCGCAGTATTTT. Its protein is CASSVASGGVSQYF.

The genes are TRBV6-1 and TRBJ1-4, with D perhaps matching TRBD1 (5 bases). V lost 7 bases and J 6 bases, leaving 15 bases between the germline ends. Germline V lookup: CDR1 MNHNS, CDR2 SASEGT. The CDR3 loop spans 14 amino acids. This CDR3 reads CASTGWGDYEKLFF. CDR3 coding DNA: TGTGCCAGCACCGGGTGGGGGGATTATGAAAAACTGTTTTTT.

The chain recombines TRBV4-3 with TRBJ1-1; unclear D gene. With 1 base removed from V and 0 bases from J, the gap between germline ends came to 21 bases. The germline V gene has CDR1 LGHNA and CDR2 YSLEER. The CDR3 is 19 amino acids. CDR3 sequence reads: CASSQGIVWRAEMNTEAFF. Written as DNA, the CDR3 is TGCGCCAGCAGCCAAGGAATAGTTTGGAGGGCAGAGATGAACACTGAAGCTTTCTTT.

This clone was detected a few times. V is TRBV6-1 and J is TRBJ2-7; maybe TRBD2 (7 bases). Trimming pared 6 bases from V and 0 bases from J, leaving 18 bases between. Per the germline V gene, CDR1 is MNHNS and CDR2 is SASEGT. The CDR3 has 16 amino acids. The CDR3 DNA reads TGTGCCAGCAGCGAAACCGGGGGGCTGCACTCCTACGAGCAGTACTTC. Translation: CASSETGGLHSYEQYF.

This rearrangement joins TRBV5-1 to TRBJ2-3, with 8 bases fitting TRBD2. The CDR3 is made up of 15 amino acids. The V gene end was trimmed by 0 bases and the J gene end by 5 bases; junction bases not matched to a gene: 5. The V gene's germline CDR1 is SGHRS and CDR2 YFSETQ. CDR3 DNA: TGCGCCAGCAGCTTGGCGCGGCTAGCGGGAGATACGCAGTATTTT. This encodes CASSLARLAGDTQYF.

V gene TRBV4-3 combines with J gene TRBJ2-5, with TRBD1 matching 7 bases. The last part of the DNA fits TRBJ2-7 better; the J call may be wrong. Germline V gives CDR1 LGHNA, CDR2 YSLEER. This CDR3 is built from 15 residues. The CDR3 region has the DNA TGCGCCAGCAGCCAAGATCCAGGGGGTGGCTACGAGCAGTACTTC. Encoded protein: CASSQDPGGGYEQYF.

The CDR3 loop reads CASSSSSGGTEAFF. The CDR3 coding sequence is TGTGCCAGCAGCTCGTCCTCGGGAGGTACTGAAGCTTTCTTT. J is TRBJ1-1 and V is TRBV7-2; D remains ambiguous. V lost 4 bases and J lost 5, with 14 bases in between. CDR1 is SGHTA and CDR2 is FQGNSA in the germline V gene. The CDR3 sequence is 14 residues long. The variable domain in full, completed from reference TRBV7-2 and TRBJ1-1, reads GAGVSQSPSNKVTEKGKDVELRCDPISGHTALYWYRQSLGQGLEFLIYFQGNSAPDKSGLPSDRFSAERTGGSVSTLTIQRTQQEDSAVYLCASSSSSGGTEAFFGQGTRLTVV.

The genes are TRBV10-3 and TRBJ2-1; a possible D gene is TRBD2 (6 bases). This CDR3 is 16 amino acids long. V was shortened by 5 bases and J by 4 bases, with 18 bases between the two germline ends. Germline V gene data show CDR1 as ENHRY and CDR2 as SYGVKD. As DNA, the CDR3 is TGTGCCATCAGTCGAGTCGGTAGCGGAGATTACAATGAGCAGTTCTTC. Protein sequence: CAISRVGSGDYNEQFF.

The chain links TRBV2 to TRBJ2-3; TRBD2 matches at 9 bases. The CDR3 is 15 amino acids. From germline, CDR1 is SNHLY and CDR2 FYNNEI. Trimming removed 2 bases from V and 5 bases from J; junction bases left unmatched: 5. CDR3 coding DNA: TGTGCCAGCAGTGAATGGCTAGCGGGGAGAGATACGCAGTATTTT. It translates to CASSEWLAGRDTQYF.

The V gene is TRBV27, the J gene TRBJ1-1; 7 bases map to TRBD1. Trimming took 2 bases from V and 0 from J; bases not matched to a gene: 9. The V gene's germline CDR1 is MNHEY and CDR2 SMNVEV (reference sequence). The CDR3 covers 17 residues. The CDR3 protein is CASSLNRDSLLNTEAFF. CDR3 in DNA: TGTGCCAGCAGTTTAAATCGGGACAGCCTTTTGAACACTGAAGCTTTCTTT.

The rearrangement joins TRBV5-1 to TRBJ1-1, with D maybe TRBD1 (6 bases). The CDR3 is 15 residues long. V lost 2 bases, J lost 4 bases, and 15 bases lay in between. Germline assignment: CDR1 SGHRS and CDR2 YFSETQ. CDR3 in DNA: TGCGCCAGCAGCTTATATCAGGGGCCGGGCACTGAAGCTTTCTTT. It yields the protein CASSLYQGPGTEAFF.

The rearrangement joins TRBV27 to TRBJ2-7; D might be TRBD2 (5 bases). The CDR3 contains 14 residues. CDR1 is MNHEY, CDR2 SMNVEV, per germline (reference sequence). Trimming took off 10 bases at V and 0 bases at J, with 16 bases between the two ends. In DNA form, the CDR3 reads TGTGCCACTCAATCAAGAGGGCCCTCCTACGAGCAGTACTTC. It specifies CATQSRGPSYEQYF.

This chain joins TRBV9 and TRBJ2-5; TRBD2 agrees at 13 bases. The CDR3 runs 15 residues. The trim removed 4 bases at V and 4 bases at J, leaving 4 bases unmatched. Germline CDR1 is SGDLS and CDR2 is YYNGEE. CDR3 in DNA: TGTGCCAGCAGCCCGGGACTAGCGGGGAGAGAGACCCAGTACTTC. Translating gives CASSPGLAGRETQYF.

The chain combines TRBV30 with TRBJ2-7, with D perhaps matching TRBD2 (5 bases). Trimming pared 3 bases from V and 2 bases from J, leaving 11 bases between. CDR3 length equals 13 residues. Germline CDR1 reads GTSNPN; CDR2 reads SVGIG (reference sequence). This chain's CDR3 is CAWRSVGAYEQYF. The CDR3 nucleotides read TGTGCCTGGAGGTCCGTGGGAGCCTACGAGCAGTACTTC. The complete variable domain, with remaining parts taken from reference TRBV30 and TRBJ2-7, reads SQTIHQWPATLVQPVGSPLSLECTVEGTSNPNLYWYRQAAGRGLQLLFYSVGIGQISSEVPQNLSASRPQDRQFILSSKKLLLSDSGFYLCAWRSVGAYEQYFGPGTRLTVT.

The rearrangement joins TRBV6-5 to TRBJ1-1; 8 positions match TRBD1. CDR1 is MNHEY, CDR2 SVGAGI, per germline. CDR3 size: 15 residues. V shed 4 bases and J 6 bases; nucleotides not matched to a gene: 10. CDR3 bases: TGTGCCAGCAGTTCCGCCGGACAGGGAATAGCTGAAGCTTTCTTT. As protein: CASSSAGQGIAEAFF.

This clone appeared a single time. The chain links TRBV7-9 to TRBJ2-3; a possible D gene is TRBD1 (5 bases). The CDR3 has 13 residues. Trimming stripped 5 bases from V and 4 bases from J, with 10 bases between. Germline lookup yields CDR1 SEHNR and CDR2 FQNEAQ (reference sequence). The CDR3 spells CASSGAGSDTQYF. The DNA for the CDR3 is TGTGCCAGCAGCGGAGCAGGGTCAGATACGCAGTATTTT.

V gene TRBV9 combines with J gene TRBJ2-1, with TRBD2 identical over 10 bases. CDR1 and CDR2 (germline): SGDLS, YYNGEE. CDR3 length: 18 residues. Germline trimming cut 0 bases from V and 4 bases from J; bases unmatched to any gene: 10. CDR3 nucleotide sequence: TGTGCCAGCAGCGTAGAGCTAGCGGGGGACGGCATGTACAATGAGCAGTTCTTC. Translation gives CASSVELAGDGMYNEQFF.

The V call is TRBV29-1, the J call TRBJ2-2; 9 positions agree with TRBD1. The CDR3 has 17 amino acids. V trimming: 3 bases; J trimming: 0 bases; junction bases outside the gene matches: 8. Germline V gene sequence: CDR1 SQVTM, CDR2 ANQGSEA. The CDR3 loop is CSVEGRGTGTNTGELFF. The CDR3 DNA reads TGCAGCGTTGAGGGGAGAGGGACAGGGACGAACACCGGGGAGCTGTTTTTT.

This clone occurred a few times. The chain employs TRBV9 and TRBJ2-7; 9 nucleotides agree with TRBD2. The CDR3 loop spans 19 amino acids. CDR1 is SGDLS and CDR2 is YYNGEE in the germline V gene. The V segment lost 3 bases and the J segment 5 bases; nucleotides outside the gene matches: 21. CDR3 nucleotides: TGTGCCAGCAGCGGTCCGGTCGGCGGGAGGGCGAATCCGAGTAACGAGCAGTACTTC. It is translated as CASSGPVGGRANPSNEQYF. The whole variable domain, filled in from reference TRBV9 and TRBJ2-7, reads DSGVTQTPKHLITATGQRVTLRCSPRSGDLSVYWYQQSLDQGLQFLIQYYNGEERAKGNILERFSAQQFPDLHSELNLSSLELGDSALYFCASSGPVGGRANPSNEQYFGPGTRLTVT.

V and J are TRBV7-3 and TRBJ1-2; D unresolved. V lost 0 bases, J lost 2 bases, and 7 bases lay in between. Germline CDR1 SGHTA, CDR2 FQGTGA. This CDR3 contains 14 residues. The CDR3 region has the DNA TGTGCCAGCAGCTTAACGGCCGGGAACTATGGCTACACCTTC. It encodes CASSLTAGNYGYTF. Drawing the rest from reference TRBV7-3 and TRBJ1-2, the complete variable domain is GAGVSQTPSNKVTEKGKYVELRCDPISGHTALYWYRQSLGQGPEFLIYFQGTGAADDSGLPNDRFFAVRPEGSVSTLKIQRTERGDSAVYLCASSLTAGNYGYTFGSGTRLTVV.

The rearrangement joins TRBV19 to TRBJ1-1; 8 bases fit TRBD1. Germline V CDR1 and CDR2: LNHDA, SQIVND (reference sequence). V lost 2 bases and J lost 3; bases outside the gene matches: 5. The CDR3 contains 15 residues. The CDR3 reads CASSILHRGYTEAFF. The CDR3, as DNA: TGTGCCAGTAGTATATTACACAGGGGGTACACTGAAGCTTTCTTT.

The sample holds one count of this clone. The rearrangement uses TRBV9 and TRBJ2-3; 8 bases are shared with TRBD2. Per the germline V gene, CDR1 is SGDLS and CDR2 is YYNGEE. CDR3 length equals 16 residues. J was trimmed by 3 bases and V by 1 base; bases with no gene match: 7. The CDR3 DNA reads as TGTGCCAGCAGCGTAATGAGTAGCGGGGCGACAGATACGCAGTATTTT. It specifies CASSVMSSGATDTQYF.

The CDR3 is CASIPRITGTAYQPQHF. In DNA, the CDR3 is TGTGCCAGTATCCCGAGGATTACCGGGACAGCATATCAGCCCCAGCATTTT. The chain joins TRBV19 to TRBJ1-5, with 7 bases identical to TRBD1. The CDR3 contains 17 residues. Germline values: CDR1 LNHDA, CDR2 SQIVND (reference sequence). J was trimmed by 5 bases and V by 7 bases; bases with no gene match: 17.

The chain carries TRBV10-3 and TRBJ1-2, with D unresolved. Germline V gene data show CDR1 as ENHRY and CDR2 as SYGVKD. V lost 3 bases, J lost 4 bases, and 15 bases lay in between. The CDR3 has 15 amino acids. The CDR3 coding sequence is TGTGCCATCAGTGAAAACGTAGCAACCTTCTATGGCTACACCTTC. This codes for CAISENVATFYGYTF.

This chain uses TRBV6-6 with TRBJ1-1, with 9 nucleotides matching TRBD1. This CDR3 has 15 amino acids. Germline V gives CDR1 MNHNY, CDR2 SVGAGI (reference sequence). V trimming: 4 bases; J trimming: 4 bases; junction bases outside the gene matches: 7. The CDR3 is CASSSGQGIGTEAFF. In DNA, the CDR3 is TGTGCCAGCAGTTCCGGACAGGGGATCGGCACTGAAGCTTTCTTT.